This T cell receptor (beta chain) stems from a study of technical replicates of blood from a handful of donors. The repertoire was sequenced with immunoSEQ multiplex PCR; TCRdb's copy has only in-frame clones and lacks some. This sample has 70,000 to 85,000 clones, with 95% to 98% found just once. This CDR3 region has 15 residues. The germline V gene has CDR1 PRHDT and CDR2 FYEKMQ (reference sequence). V lost 5 bases, J lost 2 bases, and 15 bases lay in between. Material: T cells isolated from PBMCs. The TCR was taken from a human donor in good health. The V and J genes are TRBV13 and TRBJ2-5, with a possible D match to TRBD1 (6 bases). CDR3 nucleotide sequence: TGTGCCAGCAGCCGGTACCACGGGACACAAGAGACCCAGTACTTC. Encoded protein: CASSRYHGTQETQYF.